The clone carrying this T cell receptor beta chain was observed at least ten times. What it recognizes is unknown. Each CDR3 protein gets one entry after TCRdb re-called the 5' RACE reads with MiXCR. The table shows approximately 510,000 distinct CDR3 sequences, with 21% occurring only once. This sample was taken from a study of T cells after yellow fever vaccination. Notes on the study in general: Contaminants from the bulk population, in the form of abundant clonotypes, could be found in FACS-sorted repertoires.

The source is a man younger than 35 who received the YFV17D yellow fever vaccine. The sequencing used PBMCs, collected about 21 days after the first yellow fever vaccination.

The DNA for the CDR3 is TGTGCCAGCAGCTCCAGGGGAGATTCACCCCTCCACTTT. It is translated as CASSSRGDSPLHF. The chain couples TRBV7-9 to TRBJ1-6, with D possibly being TRBD1 (6 bases). V dropped 4 bases and J dropped 8 bases, with 9 bases sitting between them. In germline, CDR1 is SEHNR, CDR2 FQNEAQ (reference sequence). The CDR3 spans 13 residues. The full variable domain, completed using reference TRBV7-9 and TRBJ1-6, is DTGVSQNPRHKITKRGQNVTFRCDPISEHNRLYWYRQTLGQGPEFLTYFQNEAQLEKSRLLSDRFSAERPKGSFSTLEIQRTEQGDSAMYLCASSSRGDSPLHFGNGTRLTVT.